The 28 T cell receptor beta chains in this list originate from one sample, sequenced in a study of blood T cell repertoires in COVID-19. Method: immunoSEQ multiplex PCR; TCRdb's copy keeps in-frame clones and lacks some. The sample has about 120,000 clones, more than 90% seen once. Sequenced input: peripheral blood. The receptors originated from a man aged 50 or older with active COVID-19.

V is TRBV10-2 and J is TRBJ2-7, with 7 bases fitting TRBD2. The germline V gene has CDR1 WSHSY and CDR2 SAAADI. CDR3 length equals 14 residues. V trimming: 3 bases; J trimming: 4 bases; junction bases outside the gene matches: 6. CDR3 bases: TGCGCCAGCAGTGAACGGGGGGTTCTATACGAGCAGTACTTC. This codes for CASSERGVLYEQYF.

This chain connects TRBV5-1 to TRBJ2-2; 10 bases agree with TRBD2. V was clipped by 4 bases and J by 7 bases; unmatched bases: 7. Germline V lookup: CDR1 SGHRS, CDR2 YFSETQ. The CDR3 sequence is 15 residues long. CDR3 loop: CASSPSGSEGGELFF. CDR3 bases: TGCGCCAGCAGCCCTAGCGGGAGTGAAGGCGGGGAGCTGTTTTTT.

The chain joins TRBV5-4 to TRBJ2-1; 9 bases line up with TRBD1. V trimming: 4 bases; J trimming: 9 bases; junction bases outside the gene matches: 8. The CDR3 loop spans 14 amino acids. Germline V gives CDR1 SGHNT, CDR2 YYREEE (reference sequence). The CDR3 loop is CASSLIQGAAEQFF. In DNA form, the CDR3 reads TGTGCCAGCAGCCTAATACAGGGGGCGGCTGAGCAGTTCTTC.

The chain combines TRBV6-5 with TRBJ1-1; the D is unclear. V dropped 11 bases and J dropped 5 bases, with 9 bases sitting between them. There are 10 residues in the CDR3. From germline, CDR1 is MNHEY and CDR2 SVGAGI. This CDR3 reads CAVRTTEAFF. The DNA for the CDR3 is TGTGCCGTCAGGACTACTGAAGCTTTCTTT.

There are a few counts of this clone. V is TRBV7-9 and J is TRBJ1-3; D is unclear. The CDR3 sequence is 13 residues long. Germline assignment: CDR1 SEHNR and CDR2 FQNEAQ (reference sequence). Trimming removed 10 bases at V and 3 bases at J, with 13 bases between. CDR3 loop: CAIDSGYGNTIYF. DNA for the CDR3: TGTGCCATAGATTCGGGGTATGGAAACACCATATATTTT.

The V gene is TRBV7-8, the J gene TRBJ1-1, with a tentative D call TRBD1 (6 bases). The germline V and J ends were trimmed by 0 bases and 5 bases, with 7 bases remaining between them. Per germline, CDR1 SGHVS and CDR2 FQNEAQ. The CDR3 runs 13 residues. This chain's CDR3 is CASSLAQGTEAFF. CDR3 nucleotide sequence: TGTGCCAGCAGCTTAGCGCAGGGGACTGAAGCTTTCTTT.

The chain joins TRBV6-5 to TRBJ2-1, with D possibly being TRBD1 (6 bases). V lost 5 bases to trimming and J lost 6 bases, with 11 bases between them. Germline CDR1 and CDR2: MNHEY and SVGAGI. The CDR3 loop spans 13 amino acids. Here the CDR3 DNA reads TGTGCCAGCAGTCCCCGGGACACCAATGAGCAGTTCTTC. It codes for CASSPRDTNEQFF.

A word on this clone: The identical CDR3 is also encoded by other nucleotide sequences in the sample. The chain has TRBV5-1 and TRBJ2-2; TRBD1 might be the D (5 bases). Germline CDR1 and CDR2: SGHRS and YFSETQ. V dropped 4 bases and J dropped 1 base, with 8 bases sitting between them. The CDR3 is made up of 14 amino acids. The chain's CDR3 is CASSLDRNTGELFF. The DNA for the CDR3 is TGCGCCAGCAGCCTCGACAGGAACACCGGGGAGCTGTTTTTT.

The rearrangement joins TRBV5-4 to TRBJ2-1, with 7 bases that match TRBD2. Germline loops: CDR1 SGHNT, CDR2 YYREEE (reference sequence). Unmatched junction bases numbered 7, after V lost 4 bases and J lost 0 bases. The CDR3 is 16 amino acids. CDR3 region: CASSAPKRGSYNEQFF. For the CDR3, the DNA is TGTGCCAGCAGCGCCCCTAAGCGGGGCTCCTACAATGAGCAGTTCTTC.

The count of this clone is one. The rearrangement links TRBV6-5 to TRBJ1-4; TRBD1 is a possible D gene (6 bases). Germline-derived CDR1 and CDR2 are MNHEY and SVGAGI. Trimming cost V 4 bases and J 4 bases, with 10 bases left between them. The CDR3 has 14 amino acids. CDR3 nucleotide sequence: TGTGCCAGCAGTTTGACAGGAAGTAATGAAAAACTGTTTTTT. The encoded protein is CASSLTGSNEKLFF.

The chain links TRBV4-2 to TRBJ1-5; TRBD1 matches 7 bases. There are 15 residues in the CDR3. From germline, CDR1 is LGHNA and CDR2 YNFKEQ. J gave up 4 bases and V 5 bases, and 8 bases lay outside the gene matches. CDR3 nucleotide sequence: TGTGCCAGCAGCGCCCAGGGGGATATTAATCAGCCCCAGCATTTT. Protein: CASSAQGDINQPQHF.

The chain carries TRBV4-1 and TRBJ1-3; D perhaps matches TRBD1 (5 bases). CDR3 length: 15 residues. Per the germline V gene, CDR1 is MGHRA and CDR2 is YSYEKL. V was trimmed by 3 bases and J by 0 bases, leaving 9 bases between them. The CDR3 here is CASSHRQNSGNTIYF. The CDR3 bases are TGCGCCAGCAGCCACCGACAGAACTCTGGAAACACCATATATTTT.

V gene TRBV6-5 combines with J gene TRBJ1-2, with 10 bases aligning to TRBD1. V lost 6 bases and J lost 6; bases outside the gene matches: 7. CDR3 size: 14 residues. The germline V gene encodes CDR1 MNHEY and CDR2 SVGAGI. The CDR3 DNA follows: TGTGCCAGCAGGCGAAGGACAGGGGGGGATGGCTACACCTTC. Amino acid sequence: CASRRRTGGDGYTF.

V gene TRBV6-6 combines with J gene TRBJ2-3; TRBD1 matches 9 bases. Germline V lookup: CDR1 MNHNY, CDR2 SVGAGI (reference sequence). This CDR3 has 14 amino acids. Germline trimming cut 6 bases from V and 5 bases from J; bases unmatched to any gene: 6. Written as DNA, the CDR3 is TGTGCCAGCAGACCGACAGGGGGTGAAGATACGCAGTATTTT. Translated, it gives CASRPTGGEDTQYF.

The rearrangement links TRBV5-4 to TRBJ1-2, with D perhaps TRBD1 (6 bases). The CDR3 contains 15 residues. Germline assignment: CDR1 SGHNT and CDR2 YYREEE (reference sequence). Trimming took off 0 bases at V and 4 bases at J, with 13 bases between the two ends. The CDR3 DNA reads TGTGCCAGCAGCTTGGACAGGGATCAGGCCTATGGCTACACCTTC. Its protein product is CASSLDRDQAYGYTF.

J is TRBJ1-3 and V is TRBV9; the D gene is possibly TRBD1 (6 bases). The ends were cut back, 0 bases at V and 8 bases at J, with 12 bases in the middle. The CDR3 runs to 14 residues. The germline V gene has CDR1 SGDLS and CDR2 YYNGEE. CDR3 in DNA: TGTGCCAGCAGCGTAGCGGACAGTTCCCACACCATATATTTT. It is translated as CASSVADSSHTIYF. The whole variable domain, remainder taken from reference TRBV9 and TRBJ1-3, is DSGVTQTPKHLITATGQRVTLRCSPRSGDLSVYWYQQSLDQGLQFLIQYYNGEERAKGNILERFSAQQFPDLHSELNLSSLELGDSALYFCASSVADSSHTIYFGEGSWLTVV.

The CDR3 DNA sequence: TGTGCCACCCAGATCGACAGGGCCGGTGGAAACACCATATATTTT. Its protein product is CATQIDRAGGNTIYF. The rearrangement joins TRBV7-8 to TRBJ1-3; 7 bases match TRBD1. J was trimmed by 3 bases and V by 10 bases; bases with no gene match: 12. The CDR3 length is 15 residues. CDR1 is SGHVS, CDR2 FQNEAQ, per germline.

The gene calls are TRBV11-3 and TRBJ1-2; D remains ambiguous. The CDR3 is made up of 14 amino acids. Trimming cost V 5 bases and J 2 bases, with 12 bases left between them. Germline V lookup: CDR1 SGHNT, CDR2 YENEEA. CDR3 DNA: TGTGCCAGCAGCCTTAAAACGGGGAACTATGGCTACACCTTC. Translation: CASSLKTGNYGYTF.

This clone was picked up one time. The chain uses TRBV18 and TRBJ2-3; D is possibly TRBD2 (6 bases). V lost 2 bases and J lost 4, with 34 bases in between. CDR3 length equals 22 residues. The V gene's germline CDR1 is KGHSH and CDR2 LQKENI. The CDR3 DNA follows: TGTGCCAGCTCACCAAGGTTTTCTAGGACACACTCGCCCCGGGGGTTTTCAGATACGCAGTATTTT. This gives the protein CASSPRFSRTHSPRGFSDTQYF.

The chain recombines TRBV29-1 with TRBJ1-2; TRBD1 matches 7 bases. The CDR3 runs to 12 residues. The V and J ends lost 7 bases and 4 bases, in that order; junction bases with no gene match: 6. Germline CDR1 is SQVTM and CDR2 is ANQGSEA. The CDR3 nucleotides read TGCAGCGACCGGGACAGCCTCTATGGCTACACCTTC. It specifies CSDRDSLYGYTF.

V is TRBV11-1 and J is TRBJ1-1; 8 bases are shared with TRBD1. V lost 5 bases and J lost 0; bases outside the gene matches: 5. The germline V gene has CDR1 SGHAT and CDR2 FQDESV (reference sequence). CDR3 length equals 15 residues. CDR3 sequence reads: CASSGQGPMNTEAFF. In DNA, the CDR3 is TGTGCCAGCAGCGGACAGGGCCCCATGAACACTGAAGCTTTCTTT.

V gene TRBV6-5 combines with J gene TRBJ2-2, with a weak D call TRBD1 (6 bases). CDR1 is MNHEY, CDR2 SVGAGI, per germline. The CDR3 spans 13 residues. Trimming stripped 9 bases from V and 7 bases from J, with 15 bases between. In DNA, the CDR3 is TGTGCCAGTACACAGGGATTCGGCGGGGAGCTGTTTTTT. Protein product: CASTQGFGGELFF.

The CDR3 region is CASSPQGAGELFF. CDR3 in DNA: TGTGCCAGCAGCCCCCAGGGCGCCGGGGAGCTGTTTTTT. The chain uses TRBV7-3 and TRBJ2-2, with a possible D match to TRBD1 (5 bases). This CDR3 is 13 amino acids long. V lost 5 bases and J lost 6, with 10 bases in between. The V gene's germline CDR1 is SGHTA and CDR2 FQGTGA.

The chain couples TRBV27 to TRBJ2-3; tentative D call: TRBD2 (7 bases). V lost 3 bases, J lost 14 bases, and 12 bases lay in between. In germline, CDR1 is MNHEY, CDR2 SMNVEV (reference sequence). The CDR3 sequence is 11 residues long. CDR3 DNA sequence: TGTGCCAGCAGTTTGGGGGGGGCTTGGTATTTT. Protein: CASSLGGAWYF.

This clone appeared a single time. The chain employs TRBV11-2 and TRBJ1-2; D possibly corresponds to TRBD1 (5 bases). The CDR3 contains 13 residues. Trimming left V 5 bases short and J 7 bases short, with 14 bases between. Looked up from germline, CDR1 is SGHAT and CDR2 is FQNNGV. CDR3 in amino acids: CASSLRARGGYTF. The CDR3, as DNA: TGTGCCAGCAGCCTAAGGGCTAGGGGTGGCTACACCTTC.

V and J are TRBV15 and TRBJ1-3; TRBD1 aligns across 7 bases. Germline V gene data show CDR1 as LNHNV and CDR2 as YYDKDF (reference sequence). The CDR3 consists of 15 residues. Trimming cost V 3 bases and J 3 bases; bases outside gene matches: 5. The CDR3 sequence: CATSRAGGNGNTIYF. The CDR3 bases are TGTGCCACCAGCAGGGCAGGGGGTAATGGAAACACCATATATTTT.

This chain connects TRBV4-2 to TRBJ2-1; 8 nucleotides line up with TRBD2. Germline CDR1 is LGHNA and CDR2 is YNFKEQ. The CDR3 sequence is 16 residues long. V was clipped by 4 bases and J by 1 base; unmatched bases: 6. CDR3 bases: TGTGCCAGCAGCCTTTACGGGGGGGTTTCCTACAATGAGCAGTTCTTC. Amino acid sequence: CASSLYGGVSYNEQFF.

The V and J genes are TRBV7-6 and TRBJ2-1; TRBD2 aligns across 9 bases. V lost 1 base, J lost 6 bases, and 4 bases stayed unmatched. This CDR3 contains 15 residues. Germline V gene lookup returns CDR1 SGHVS and CDR2 FNYEAQ. Written as DNA, the CDR3 is TGTGCCAGCAGCTTAGGGCCAGCGGGGGGCAATGAGCAGTTCTTC. As protein: CASSLGPAGGNEQFF.